This T cell receptor beta chain was identified during a study of T-cell memory formation after mild COVID-19. Losses at the gene ends were 5 bases for V and 5 bases for J; bases not matched to a gene: 8. Germline V CDR1 and CDR2: SGHTA, FQGNSA. The CDR3 length is 14 residues. 5'RACE primed from the constant segment yielded TCR alpha and TCR beta cDNA libraries bearing sample barcodes and UMIs. Each CDR3 protein is one row after TCRdb ran MiXCR on the 5' RACE reads. The sample contains around 300,000 distinct CDR3 sequences, approximately 18% of which appear only once. This receptor was identified in a man between 18 and 29 years old who had mild COVID-19 (a few samples of this study predate the infection). Cell type and time point are not known. This rearrangement joins TRBV7-2 to TRBJ2-5, with 7 bases that match TRBD2. The sequenced material came from PBMCs or a T cell subset sorted from them (not recorded which). CDR3 bases: TGTGCCAGCAGCCTTACGGGGGGTAAGGAGACCCAGTACTTC. Protein: CASSLTGGKETQYF.